The 16 T cell receptor beta chains reported below all come from one sample, sequenced in a study of vaccination and CD4 T cells after COVID-19. No antigen has been identified for these receptors. Sample treatment: roughly nine-day PBMC culture with coronavirus spike peptide pools or control peptides (ViraFEST assay). Once obtained from cultured CD4+ T cells, the DNA was sequenced using the Oncomine TCR Beta short-read assay. TCRdb called the PCR reads again in MiXCR, with one record for every CDR3 protein. This repertoire shows 8,500 to 13,000 distinct CDR3 sequences, roughly 31% found once; its top ten account for 8.8%. The sequenced sample was CD4+ T cells from blood, cultured in vitro. The source is a human donor who had recovered from COVID-19.

This clonotype was observed a single time. The chain has TRBV19 and TRBJ2-3; tentative D call: TRBD1 (6 bases). Trimming took off 6 bases at V and 5 bases at J, with 15 bases between the two ends. The CDR3 runs to 14 residues. The germline CDR1 and CDR2 sequences are LNHDA and SQIVND (reference sequence). CDR3 protein: CASRGKGVEDTQYF. CDR3 nucleotide sequence: TGTGCCAGTAGGGGGAAGGGGGTCGAAGATACGCAGTATTTT.

The chain carries TRBV6-2 or TRBV6-3 and TRBJ2-5; no clear D gene. The CDR3 is 11 residues long. The germline V and J ends were trimmed by 8 bases and 5 bases, with 9 bases remaining between them. Germline CDR1 MNHEY, CDR2 SVGEGT. The CDR3 nucleotides read TGTGCCAGCCTGGCGAGGGAGACCCAGTACTTC. It encodes CASLARETQYF.

The chain is built from TRBV27 and TRBJ2-7; 9 bases match TRBD2. Germline V gene sequence: CDR1 MNHEY, CDR2 SMNVEV (reference sequence). This CDR3 has 16 amino acids. Trimming took 6 bases from V and 0 from J; bases not matched to a gene: 9. As DNA, the CDR3 is TGTGCCAGCAGCTTCTCCGGGACTAGCAGCTCCTACGAGCAGTACTTC. It yields the protein CASSFSGTSSSYEQYF.

This clonotype was detected a few times. This chain links TRBV12-3 or TRBV12-4 with TRBJ1-2; D unresolved. CDR3 length equals 9 residues. V was cut by 6 bases and J by 13 bases, with 9 bases left in between. DNA for the CDR3: TGTGCCAGCAGCCGACACTGCACCTTC. Its protein is CASSRHCTF.

This chain connects TRBV5-8 to TRBJ1-1; the D gene is possibly TRBD1 (5 bases). V was clipped by 3 bases and J by 3 bases, with 15 bases between them. Germline V CDR1 and CDR2: SGHTS, YDEGEE. The CDR3 runs 15 residues. The CDR3 is CASSYQGSWDTEAFF. The CDR3, as DNA: TGTGCCAGCAGCTACCAGGGTTCGTGGGACACTGAAGCTTTCTTT.

The chain employs TRBV7-9 and TRBJ2-7; D may be TRBD1 (5 bases). CDR1 is SEHNR and CDR2 is FQNEAQ in the germline V gene (reference sequence). Trimming stripped 4 bases from V and 0 bases from J, with 10 bases between. The CDR3 consists of 14 residues. Here the CDR3 reads CASSSPRASYEQYF. The CDR3 coding sequence is TGTGCCAGCAGCTCCCCCAGGGCCTCCTACGAGCAGTACTTC. The variable domain in full, completed from reference TRBV7-9 and TRBJ2-7, reads DTGVSQNPRHKITKRGQNVTFRCDPISEHNRLYWYRQTLGQGPEFLTYFQNEAQLEKSRLLSDRFSAERPKGSFSTLEIQRTEQGDSAMYLCASSSPRASYEQYFGPGTRLTVT.

As for this clonotype: At one boundary the junction diverges from the germline segment, which might be a read error. This rearrangement joins TRBV28 to TRBJ1-2, with D uncertain. There are 14 residues in the CDR3. CDR1 and CDR2 from the germline V gene are MDHEN and SYDVKM. CDR3 nucleotides: TGTGCCAGCAGCGGAGTTGCCGGCGGCTATGACTACACCTTC. Its translation: CASSGVAGGYDYTF.

The chain employs TRBV10-3 and TRBJ1-5, with a possible D match to TRBD1 (6 bases). Germline CDR1 ENHRY, CDR2 SYGVKD. This CDR3 contains 13 residues. Trimming removed 2 bases from V and 5 bases from J, with 7 bases in between. Here the CDR3 reads CAISERGDQPQHF. CDR3 DNA: TGTGCCATCAGTGAGAGGGGGGATCAGCCCCAGCATTTT.

This chain uses TRBV29-1 with TRBJ2-7, with a possible D match to TRBD1 (8 bases). Germline assignment: CDR1 SQVTM and CDR2 ANQGSEA. Trimming shortened V by 2 bases and J by 4 bases, and 18 bases separated the two germline ends. CDR3 length equals 15 residues. This CDR3 reads CSVERGTGGGYEQYF. The CDR3 DNA follows: TGCAGCGTTGAAAGAGGTACAGGGGGAGGGTACGAGCAGTACTTC.

This clonotype was detected a few times. The chain employs TRBV19 and TRBJ1-5, with unresolved D. V gave up 5 bases and J gave up 4 bases, with 6 bases separating them. CDR3 length: 12 amino acids. Per germline, CDR1 LNHDA and CDR2 SQIVND (reference sequence). The CDR3 loop reads CASSERNQPQHF. The CDR3 nucleotides read TGTGCCAGTAGTGAACGAAATCAGCCCCAGCATTTT.

The J gene is TRBJ1-2, the V gene TRBV7-9; D is ambiguous. Trimming removed 5 bases from V and 4 bases from J, with 20 bases in between. This CDR3 has 16 amino acids. CDR1 is SEHNR, CDR2 FQNEAQ, per germline (reference sequence). CDR3 loop: CASSPPNSVVSYGYTF. CDR3 nucleotide sequence: TGTGCCAGCAGCCCCCCAAACTCGGTCGTGAGCTATGGCTACACCTTC.

This clonotype came up a few times. The chain is built from TRBV7-2 and TRBJ1-6; 7 nucleotides align to TRBD1. Germline V CDR1 and CDR2: SGHTA, FQGNSA. Unmatched junction bases numbered 3, after V lost 1 base and J lost 9 bases. The CDR3 extends over 14 amino acids. For the CDR3, the DNA is TGTGCCAGCAGCTTAGGCGACAGGGTTTCACCCCTCCACTTT. It encodes CASSLGDRVSPLHF.

V and J are TRBV29-1 and TRBJ1-5; TRBD1 matches 8 bases. The J segment lost 3 bases and the V segment lost 7 bases, leaving 11 bases of the junction unmatched. The CDR3 has 15 amino acids. CDR1 is SQVTM and CDR2 is ANQGSEA in the germline V gene. The CDR3 DNA reads TGCAGCGCCAGGACAGGGACGGGACTCAATCAGCCCCAGCATTTT. Its translation is CSARTGTGLNQPQHF.

The gene calls are TRBV3-1 and TRBJ1-2; no firm D call. The CDR3 length is 12 residues. V shed 2 bases and J shed 7 bases, with 8 bases lying between them. Germline V gene lookup returns CDR1 LGHDT and CDR2 YNNKEL (reference sequence). CDR3 nucleotide sequence: TGTGCCAGCAGCCAAAACAGTGGTGGCTACACCTTC. Its protein is CASSQNSGGYTF.

This sequence joins TRBV28 and TRBJ1-5, with 9 bases aligning to TRBD1. With V trimmed by 2 bases and J by 7 bases, 9 bases remained unmatched. Germline-derived CDR1 and CDR2 are MDHEN and SYDVKM. The CDR3 runs to 16 residues. The CDR3 nucleotides read TGTGCCAGCAGTTTAGGCCGACAGGGGGGAAACCAGCCCCAGCATTTT. It is translated as CASSLGRQGGNQPQHF.

This chain links TRBV7-9 with TRBJ2-1; TRBD2 matches at 9 bases. Germline loops: CDR1 SEHNR, CDR2 FQNEAQ (reference sequence). J gave up 8 bases and V 3 bases, and 11 bases lay outside the gene matches. This CDR3 comprises 16 residues. CDR3 residues: CASSLVLAGLGYEQFF. The CDR3 coding sequence is TGTGCCAGCAGCTTGGTGCTAGCGGGGTTGGGATATGAGCAGTTCTTC.